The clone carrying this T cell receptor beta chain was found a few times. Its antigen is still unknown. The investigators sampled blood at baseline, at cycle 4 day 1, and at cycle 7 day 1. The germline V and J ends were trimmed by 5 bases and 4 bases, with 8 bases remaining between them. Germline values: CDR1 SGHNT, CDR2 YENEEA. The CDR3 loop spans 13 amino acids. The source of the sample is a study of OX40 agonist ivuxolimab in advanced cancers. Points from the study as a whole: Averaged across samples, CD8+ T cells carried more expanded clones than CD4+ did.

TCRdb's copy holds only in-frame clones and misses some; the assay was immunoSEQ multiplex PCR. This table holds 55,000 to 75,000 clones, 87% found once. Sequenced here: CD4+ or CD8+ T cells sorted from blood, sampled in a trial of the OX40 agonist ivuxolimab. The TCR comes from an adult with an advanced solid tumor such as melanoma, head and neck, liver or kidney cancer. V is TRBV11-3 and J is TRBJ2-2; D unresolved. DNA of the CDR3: TGTGCCAGCAGCCCTATAAGCACCGGGGAGCTGTTTTTT. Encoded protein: CASSPISTGELFF.